This TCR beta chain was observed in a study of T cell repertoires in cytomegalovirus infection. The wider study: Well-studied HLA-B-restricted epitopes and recently identified HLA-C-restricted epitopes of CMV were both used in the study. Public TCR beta signatures marked donors with CMV infection and the matching HLA.

The CDR3 extends over 15 amino acids. V lost 4 bases and J 2 bases, leaving 13 bases between the germline ends. Looked up from germline, CDR1 is MNHEY and CDR2 is SVGEGT. Study-level results: Cumulative frequency (of public TCR beta family members) identified carriers of CMV plus the relevant HLA. In two of eight donors, the top clonotype was HLA-C-restricted CMV-specific.

As to this clonotype: Its matching antigen is unknown.

One entry per CDR3 protein, called by TCRdb with MiXCR from the reads. The sample contains about a million distinct CDR3 sequences, around 30% of which appear only once. The TCR sequence derives from a human donor in good health (CMV status not recorded). Some clones in this sample may be carry-over from other donors' samples. Sequenced material: cultured CD8+ T cells from PBMCs, taken from culture after CMV antigen stimulation. The J gene is TRBJ2-3, the V gene TRBV6-2 or TRBV6-3; D unclear. The CDR3 sequence: CASSSTPGSTDTQYF. As DNA, the CDR3 is TGTGCCAGCAGTTCTACTCCAGGATCCACAGATACGCAGTATTTT.